This is a list of T cell receptor beta chains from one sample in a study of Ad26.COV2.S vaccination and SARS-CoV-2 variants. Assay used: immunoSEQ multiplex PCR; TCRdb lists only in-frame clones, some missing. The table has fewer than 800,000 clones, 89% seen once. The sequencing used peripheral blood, collected in a trial of Ad26.COV2.S vaccine versus placebo. The source of these receptors is a person aged 18-60 years who received the Ad26.COV2.S COVID-19 vaccine or a placebo. The CDR3 runs from the conserved cysteine through the conserved F or W. The D gene is left open where the match is weak. Clone size is given for some rows only: seen once, a few or many times, or a class if the clone is expanded.

D: .
V: TRBV5-1
J: TRBJ2-1
size: .
CDR3: CASSRDTSYNEQFF
DNA: TGCGCCAGCAGTCGGGACACCTCCTACAATGAGCAGTTCTTC

D: .
V: TRBV2
J: TRBJ1-2
size: .
CDR3: CASSEAGGGSWLGYTF
DNA: TGTGCCAGCAGTGAAGCCGGAGGGGGGTCATGGCTAGGCTACACCTTC

D: .
V: TRBV6-5
J: TRBJ1-5
size: few
CDR3: CASSYGYLGQPQHF
DNA: TGTGCCAGCAGTTACGGGTACTTGGGCCAGCCCCAGCATTTT

D: .
V: TRBV3-1/TRBV3-2
J: TRBJ1-1
size: .
CDR3: CASSQDLGTGFF
DNA: TGTGCCAGCAGCCAAGATCTGGGAACCGGTTTCTTT

D: .
V: TRBV6-5
J: TRBJ2-6
size: .
CDR3: CASSYAVSGANVLTF
DNA: TGTGCCAGCAGTTACGCGGTCTCTGGGGCCAACGTCCTGACTTTC

D: TRBD1
V: TRBV7-9
J: TRBJ2-7
size: .
CDR3: CASSLAQGVRTYEQYF
DNA: TGTGCCAGCAGCTTAGCCCAGGGGGTGCGAACTTACGAGCAGTACTTC

D: .
V: TRBV27
J: TRBJ1-2
size: .
CDR3: CASSLSVTGLYGYTF
DNA: TGTGCCAGCAGTTTATCTGTGACAGGTCTCTATGGCTACACCTTC

D: .
V: TRBV6-5
J: TRBJ2-4
size: .
CDR3: CASEPGRDIQYF
DNA: TGTGCCAGCGAGCCCGGGCGTGACATTCAGTACTTC

D: .
V: TRBV7-2
J: TRBJ2-5
size: .
CDR3: CASSFQTGQETQYF
DNA: TGTGCCAGCAGCTTCCAAACGGGGCAAGAGACCCAGTACTTC

D: .
V: TRBV11-2
J: TRBJ1-6
size: .
CDR3: CASSYQTDSPLHF
DNA: TGTGCCAGCAGCTATCAAACTGATTCACCCCTCCACTTT

D: .
V: TRBV19
J: TRBJ2-7
size: .
CDR3: CASAPGGIYEQYF
DNA: TGTGCCAGTGCTCCTGGGGGAATATACGAGCAGTACTTC

D: .
V: TRBV2
J: TRBJ2-6
size: .
CDR3: CASSDETRTLSGANVLTF
DNA: TGTGCCAGCAGTGACGAGACACGAACGCTCTCTGGGGCCAACGTCCTGACTTTC

D: .
V: TRBV6-5
J: TRBJ2-5
size: .
CDR3: CASSRDLYQETQYF
DNA: TGTGCCAGCAGCCGGGACTTGTACCAAGAGACCCAGTACTTC

D: TRBD1
V: TRBV7-9
J: TRBJ1-1
size: .
CDR3: CASSYGQANTEAFF
DNA: TGTGCCAGCAGTTACGGACAGGCGAACACTGAAGCTTTCTTT

D: TRBD1
V: TRBV29-1
J: TRBJ2-7
size: .
CDR3: CSVATGGGYEQYF
DNA: TGCAGCGTTGCCACAGGGGGCGGTTACGAGCAGTACTTC

D: .
V: TRBV5-1
J: TRBJ1-1
size: .
CDR3: CASSLRPTGEAFF
DNA: TGCGCCAGCAGCCTCCGCCCGACAGGCGAAGCTTTCTTT

D: .
V: TRBV4-2
J: TRBJ1-4
size: .
CDR3: CASSQPQGLEEKLFF
DNA: TGTGCCAGCAGCCAACCTCAAGGGTTGGAAGAAAAACTGTTTTTT

D: .
V: TRBV7-9
J: TRBJ2-5
size: few
CDR3: CASSLAINGGTQYF
DNA: TGTGCCAGCAGCTTAGCCATCAACGGGGGGACCCAGTACTTC

D: TRBD1
V: TRBV7-3
J: TRBJ2-3
size: .
CDR3: CASSSGTGSTDTQYF
DNA: TGTGCCAGCAGCTCCGGGACAGGGAGCACAGATACGCAGTATTTT

D: .
V: TRBV12-3/TRBV12-4
J: TRBJ2-1
size: .
CDR3: CASRPRTHNEQFF
DNA: TGTGCCAGCAGACCTAGGACCCACAATGAGCAGTTCTTC

D: .
V: TRBV4-3
J: TRBJ1-3
size: .
CDR3: CASSQDGRYSGNTIYF
DNA: TGCGCCAGCAGCCAAGATGGCCGATACTCTGGAAACACCATATATTTT

D: .
V: TRBV2
J: TRBJ2-1
size: .
CDR3: CASSEAVLAAFGNEQFF
DNA: TGTGCCAGCAGTGAAGCAGTTTTAGCGGCCTTCGGCAATGAGCAGTTCTTC

D: .
V: TRBV7-9
J: TRBJ2-7
size: .
CDR3: CASEGRVEREQYF
DNA: TGTGCCAGCGAGGGCAGGGTGGAACGGGAGCAGTACTTC

D: TRBD1
V: TRBV27
J: TRBJ2-2
size: .
CDR3: CASSPGQGNTGELFF
DNA: TGTGCCAGCAGCCCGGGACAGGGAAACACCGGGGAGCTGTTTTTT

D: .
V: TRBV14
J: TRBJ2-7
size: .
CDR3: CASSRSRAYEQYF
DNA: TGTGCCAGCAGCCGATCCAGGGCATACGAGCAGTACTTC

D: .
V: TRBV10-2
J: TRBJ1-1
size: .
CDR3: CASRHLSEGTEAFF
DNA: TGCGCCAGCAGGCACCTTTCGGAGGGCACTGAAGCTTTCTTT

D: .
V: TRBV7-9
J: TRBJ1-5
size: .
CDR3: CASSLEGTQPQHF
DNA: TGTGCCAGCAGCTTAGAGGGGACCCAGCCCCAGCATTTT

D: .
V: TRBV2
J: TRBJ1-5
size: .
CDR3: CASSDRTDNQPQHF
DNA: TGTGCCAGCAGTGATAGGACGGATAATCAGCCCCAGCATTTT

D: .
V: TRBV6-5
J: TRBJ2-2
size: .
CDR3: CASSYSGRGGGELFF
DNA: TGTGCCAGCAGTTACTCGGGAAGGGGAGGCGGGGAGCTGTTTTTT

D: TRBD1
V: TRBV19
J: TRBJ1-2
size: .
CDR3: CASSIAGTGLYGYTF
DNA: TGTGCCAGTAGTATCGCCGGGACAGGCCTCTATGGCTACACCTTC

D: TRBD1
V: TRBV6-6
J: TRBJ1-4
size: few
CDR3: CASRTGQGINEKLFF
DNA: TGTGCCAGCAGGACGGGACAGGGGATTAATGAAAAACTGTTTTTT

D: .
V: TRBV11-2
J: TRBJ1-1
size: .
CDR3: CASSLEWTEAFF
DNA: TGTGCCAGCAGCTTAGAGTGGACTGAAGCTTTCTTT

D: TRBD1
V: TRBV24-1
J: TRBJ2-2
size: .
CDR3: CATSDPRQGGTGELFF
DNA: TGTGCCACCAGTGATCCCCGACAGGGTGGGACCGGGGAGCTGTTTTTT

D: TRBD2
V: TRBV19
J: TRBJ2-1
size: .
CDR3: CASNSAGGNDNEQFF
DNA: TGTGCCAGTAACTCAGCGGGGGGAAATGACAATGAGCAGTTCTTC

D: TRBD1
V: TRBV19
J: TRBJ1-5
size: .
CDR3: CASSTGGVSNQPQHF
DNA: TGTGCCAGTAGTACAGGGGGCGTAAGCAATCAGCCCCAGCATTTT

D: .
V: TRBV5-8
J: TRBJ1-1
size: once
CDR3: CASSPDDGSRSGTEAFF
DNA: TGTGCCAGCAGCCCTGACGATGGCTCGCGAAGTGGCACTGAAGCTTTCTTT

D: .
V: TRBV30
J: TRBJ1-2
size: few
CDR3: CAWGKGANYGYTF
DNA: TGTGCCTGGGGGAAAGGGGCGAACTATGGCTACACCTTC

D: TRBD1
V: TRBV5-8
J: TRBJ1-6
size: once
CDR3: CASSRRQGGDSPLHF
DNA: TGTGCCAGCAGCCGCCGACAGGGAGGCGATTCACCCCTCCACTTT

D: .
V: TRBV3-1/TRBV3-2
J: TRBJ2-6
size: .
CDR3: CASSPRDSGANVLTF
DNA: TGTGCCAGCAGCCCCCGGGATTCTGGGGCCAACGTCCTGACTTTC